This section outlines one TCR beta chain sequence together with its context. Its antigen is as yet unknown. This entry comes from a study of T cell repertoires in cytomegalovirus infection. Study as a whole: A matching HLA type, together with CMV infection, was signaled by public TCR beta signatures.

The CDR3 covers 16 residues. Between the trimmed V and J ends, which lost 0 bases and 0 bases, there was a span of 8 bases. Germline-derived CDR1 and CDR2 are MNHNS and SASEGT. Overall study findings and caveats: HLA-C-restricted CMV clonotypes gave the most frequent clonotype in two of eight donors. The cumulative frequency of public TCR beta families distinguished individuals who carried CMV together with the relevant HLA.

MiXCR, applied by TCRdb to the reads, yields one record per CDR3 protein. This sample has about 920,000 distinct CDR3 sequences, with approximately 31% found just once. Sequencing was performed on cultured CD8+ T cells from PBMCs, taken from culture after CMV antigen stimulation. This sequence joins TRBV6-1 and TRBJ1-4; D gene ambiguous. This receptor was taken from a human donor in good health (CMV status not recorded). Some clones in this sample may be carry-over from other donors' samples. The CDR3 nucleotides read TGTGCCAGCAGTGAAGCCCGGACTGCAACTAATGAAAAACTGTTTTTT. It is translated as CASSEARTATNEKLFF.